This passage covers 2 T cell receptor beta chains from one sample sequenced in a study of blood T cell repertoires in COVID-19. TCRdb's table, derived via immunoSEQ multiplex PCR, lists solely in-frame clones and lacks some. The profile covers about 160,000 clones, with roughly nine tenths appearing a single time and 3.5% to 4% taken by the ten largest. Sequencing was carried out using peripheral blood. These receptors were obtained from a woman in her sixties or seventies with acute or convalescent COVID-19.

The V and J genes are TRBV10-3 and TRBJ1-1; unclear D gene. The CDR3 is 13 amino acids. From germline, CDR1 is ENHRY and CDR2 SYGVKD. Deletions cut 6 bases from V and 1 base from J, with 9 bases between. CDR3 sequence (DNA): TGTGCCATCAGGACGACTGGGAACACTGAAGCTTTCTTT. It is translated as CAIRTTGNTEAFF.

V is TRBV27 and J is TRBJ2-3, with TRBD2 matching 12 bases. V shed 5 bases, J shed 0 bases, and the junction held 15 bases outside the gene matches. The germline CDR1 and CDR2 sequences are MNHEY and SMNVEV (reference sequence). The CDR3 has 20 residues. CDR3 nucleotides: TGTGCCAGCAGTCGCAGGACTAGCGGGACTGAGTATATCAGCACAGATACGCAGTATTTT. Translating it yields CASSRRTSGTEYISTDTQYF.